This TCR beta chain was sequenced during a study of T cell changes during pregnancy in multiple sclerosis (dated by TCRdb to between 2018 and 2021). For the wider study: The study looked at changes in the T cell repertoire across pregnancy in women with multiple sclerosis.

CDR1 LNHDA and CDR2 SQIVND are derived from the germline V gene (reference sequence). Deletion took 3 bases off V and 4 bases off J, with a span of 9 bases between the germline ends. Its CDR3 holds 13 amino acids, cysteine through phenylalanine. Only the CDR3 region is kept as DNA, spanning 39 bases read in frame from base 1. Library method: the immunoSEQ multiplex PCR assay. TCRdb obtained this table from immuneACCESS and retained in-frame rearrangements with V and J assigned. These tables miss some clones; where compared with another copy, unresolved V genes account for less than half of the shortfall, and the remainder is unexplained. The sample has around 57,000 clones on record, around 92% of them singletons. Less than 1.5% of the sample goes to the ten largest clones. Of note for this clone: Its target antigen remains unknown. Per-nucleotide qualities are absent, and no much larger clonotype sits a single base away.

The sequencing used peripheral blood, collected after pregnancy. The receptor comes from a female donor in good health, enrolled as a control in a pregnancy study. This sequence uses TRBV19 and TRBJ1-2, with the identity of the D gene unclear. The CDR3 region: CASSMVGGYGYTF. The sequence in DNA is TGTGCCAGTAGTATGGTCGGAGGCTATGGCTACACCTTC.